The T cell receptor (beta chain) described here comes from a study of early T cells in non-severe SARS-CoV-2 infection. Looking at the study overall: From unsorted whole blood, bulk RNA was sequenced, and the chains remained unpaired.

Notes on this clonotype: The antigen remains unidentified.

Study-level results: Matching with VDJdb favored anti-spike CD8 responses (missing private and CD4 specificities).

The CDR3 loop spans 15 amino acids. Germline CDR1 and CDR2: SGHTA and FQGTGA. V was cut by 8 bases and J by 2 bases, with 15 bases left in between. Individual cDNA molecules were tagged with unique molecular identifiers, the study reported. Via MiXCR, TCRdb re-called the 5' RACE reads, giving one row per CDR3 protein. The data contain roughly 77,000 distinct CDR3 sequences, 9.5% to 15% of them singletons. The chain joins TRBV7-3 to TRBJ2-2; a weak D match, TRBD1 (5 bases). This TCR was sampled from an adult who was a healthcare worker with PCR-confirmed SARS-CoV-2 infection or an uninfected control (not recorded which). Input material: whole blood. The CDR3 region is CASPPATVNTGELFF. The CDR3 DNA follows: TGTGCCAGCCCCCCGGCGACAGTAAACACCGGGGAGCTGTTTTTT.